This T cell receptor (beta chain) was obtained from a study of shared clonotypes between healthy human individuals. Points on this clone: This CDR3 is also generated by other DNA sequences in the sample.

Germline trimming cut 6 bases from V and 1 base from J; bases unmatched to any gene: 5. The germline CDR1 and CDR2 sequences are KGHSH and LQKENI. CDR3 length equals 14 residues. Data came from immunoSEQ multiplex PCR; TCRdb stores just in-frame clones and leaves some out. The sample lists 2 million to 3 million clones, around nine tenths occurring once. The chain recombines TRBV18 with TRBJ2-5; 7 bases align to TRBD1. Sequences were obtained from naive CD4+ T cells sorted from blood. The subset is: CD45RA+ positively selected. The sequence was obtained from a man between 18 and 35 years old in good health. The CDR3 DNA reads TGTGCCAGCTCCCGTGGGACAGTCCAAGAGACCCAGTACTTC. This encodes CASSRGTVQETQYF.